Following are 6 T cell receptor beta chains from one sample sequenced in a study of T cell changes during pregnancy in multiple sclerosis. Clones were sequenced by immunoSEQ multiplex PCR, and TCRdb holds only the in-frame ones, with some missing. The data contain 100,000 or so clones, almost 95% of them singletons. The sequenced sample was peripheral blood, obtained before pregnancy. These receptors came from a female donor with multiple sclerosis, enrolled in a pregnancy study.

CDR3 in DNA: TGTGCCAGCAGCTTAGGTGGGACAGGGGTCTCCGGGGAGCTGTTTTTT. Translation gives CASSLGGTGVSGELFF. The genes are TRBV11-2 and TRBJ2-2, with 10 bases fitting TRBD1. Trimming at V came to 1 base and at J to 6 bases, leaving 5 bases not matched to a gene. Germline-derived CDR1 and CDR2 are SGHAT and FQNNGV. CDR3 length: 16 residues.

The rearrangement links TRBV7-9 to TRBJ2-7; the match to TRBD2 covers 8 bases. V was clipped by 5 bases and J by 0 bases; unmatched bases: 6. The CDR3 totals 15 residues. CDR1 is SEHNR and CDR2 is FQNEAQ in the germline V gene (reference sequence). The CDR3 loop is CASSQGTRSSYEQYF. CDR3 sequence (DNA): TGTGCCAGCAGCCAAGGGACTAGAAGCTCCTACGAGCAGTACTTC.

The chain recombines TRBV2 with TRBJ2-4; D may be TRBD1 (6 bases). V shed 1 base and J shed 6 bases, with 13 bases lying between them. From germline, CDR1 is SNHLY and CDR2 FYNNEI. This CDR3 contains 15 residues. CDR3 sequence reads: CASSEVRTDSNIQYF. The CDR3 nucleotides are TGTGCCAGCAGTGAAGTCAGGACAGACTCAAACATTCAGTACTTC.

J is TRBJ1-3 and V is TRBV4-2; D remains unclear. The CDR3 extends over 14 amino acids. V lost 6 bases to trimming and J lost 2 bases, with 11 bases between them. From germline, CDR1 is LGHNA and CDR2 YNFKEQ. The CDR3 nucleotides read TGTGCCAGCAGTCGTGGAGGAACTGGAAACACCATATATTTT. It translates to CASSRGGTGNTIYF.

This clone came up once. The chain joins TRBV15 to TRBJ2-1; TRBD2 aligns across 9 bases. Trimming took 2 bases from V and 8 from J; bases not matched to a gene: 10. Germline V lookup: CDR1 LNHNV, CDR2 YYDKDF (reference sequence). The CDR3 contains 16 residues. In nucleotides, the CDR3 is TGTGCCACCAGCAGACACGGTAGCGGGAGTTACGATGAGCAGTTCTTC. This encodes CATSRHGSGSYDEQFF. Together with reference TRBV15 and TRBJ2-1, the CDR3 gives the full variable domain: DAMVIQNPRYQVTQFGKPVTLSCSQTLNHNVMYWYQQKSSQAPKLLFHYYDKDFNNEADTPDNFQSRRPNTSFCFLDIRSPGLGDTAMYLCATSRHGSGSYDEQFFGPGTRLTVL.

The V and J genes are TRBV5-1 and TRBJ1-2, with 7 positions matching TRBD1. Germline assignment: CDR1 SGHRS and CDR2 YFSETQ. V lost 5 bases and J lost 0; bases outside the gene matches: 4. The CDR3 loop spans 14 amino acids. The CDR3 region has the DNA TGCGCCAGCAGGGGGACAGACACTAACTATGGCTACACCTTC. Protein: CASRGTDTNYGYTF.